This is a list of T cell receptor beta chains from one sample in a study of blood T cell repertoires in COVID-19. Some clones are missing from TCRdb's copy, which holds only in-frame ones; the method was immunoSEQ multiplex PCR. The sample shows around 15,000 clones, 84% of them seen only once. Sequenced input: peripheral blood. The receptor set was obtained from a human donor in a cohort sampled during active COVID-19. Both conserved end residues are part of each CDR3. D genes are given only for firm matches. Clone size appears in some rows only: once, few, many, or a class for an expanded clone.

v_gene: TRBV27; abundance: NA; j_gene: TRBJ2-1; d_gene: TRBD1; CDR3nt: TGTGCCAGCAGTTTAAGGGGCAGGGGGACGCAGAGCGTATATGAGCAGTTCTTC; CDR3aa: CASSLRGRGTQSVYEQFF
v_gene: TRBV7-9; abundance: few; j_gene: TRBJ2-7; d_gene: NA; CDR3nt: TGTGCCAGCAGCTCGACTAGTCGGGGCGAGCAGTACTTC; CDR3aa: CASSSTSRGEQYF
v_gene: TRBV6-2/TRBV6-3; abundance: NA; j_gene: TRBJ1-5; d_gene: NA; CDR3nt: TGTGCCAGCAGTCTTGACAGTCACAATCAGCCCCAGCATTTT; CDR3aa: CASSLDSHNQPQHF
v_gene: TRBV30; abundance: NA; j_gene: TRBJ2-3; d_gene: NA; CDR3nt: TGTGCCTGGAGTCTCGGGCGGGGGCGCACAGATACGCAGTATTTT; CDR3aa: CAWSLGRGRTDTQYF
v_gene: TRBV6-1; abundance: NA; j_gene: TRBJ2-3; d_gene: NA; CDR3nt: TGTGCCAGCAGTGAAGTGGCGGGGGCCACAGATACGCAGTATTTT; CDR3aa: CASSEVAGATDTQYF
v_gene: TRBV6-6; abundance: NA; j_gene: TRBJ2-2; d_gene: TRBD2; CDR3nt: TGTGCCAGCAGCATAAGCGGGGAGCGCACCGGGGAGCTGTTTTTT; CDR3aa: CASSISGERTGELFF
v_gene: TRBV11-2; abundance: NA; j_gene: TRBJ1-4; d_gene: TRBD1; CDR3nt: TGTGCCAGCAGCCTGGACAGGGGGGCAGGGGAAAAACTGTTTTTT; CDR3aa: CASSLDRGAGEKLFF
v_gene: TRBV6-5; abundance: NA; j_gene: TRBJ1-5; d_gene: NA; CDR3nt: TGTGCCAGCCGAGGCCTGTTGGTTCAGCCCCAGCATTTT; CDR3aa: CASRGLLVQPQHF
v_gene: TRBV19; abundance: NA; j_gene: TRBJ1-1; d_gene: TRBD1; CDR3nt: TGTGCCAGTAGGGACAGGCCGACCCTAAACACTGAAGCTTTCTTT; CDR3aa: CASRDRPTLNTEAFF
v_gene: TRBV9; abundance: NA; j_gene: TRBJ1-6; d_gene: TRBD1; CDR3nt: TGTGCCAGCAGGGAGGGACGGACAGGCATTAATTCACCCCTCCACTTT; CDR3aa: CASREGRTGINSPLHF
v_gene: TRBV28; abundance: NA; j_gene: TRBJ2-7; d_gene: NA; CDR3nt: TGTGCCAGCAGGAGCGGGCCGAGCCGGGGGTACGAGCAGTACTTC; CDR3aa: CASRSGPSRGYEQYF
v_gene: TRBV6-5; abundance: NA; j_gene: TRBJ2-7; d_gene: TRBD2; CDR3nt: TGTGCCAGCAGTTCGCGACTAGCGGGGTCCTACGAGCAGTACTTC; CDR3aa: CASSSRLAGSYEQYF
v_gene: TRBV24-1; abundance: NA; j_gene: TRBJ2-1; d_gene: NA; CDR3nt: TGTGCCACGGGCGCGGGGAAATACAATGAGCAGTTCTTC; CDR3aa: CATGAGKYNEQFF
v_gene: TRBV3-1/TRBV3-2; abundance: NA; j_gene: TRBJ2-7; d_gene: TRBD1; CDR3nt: TGTGCCAGCGGGGGACAGGGGACCTACGAGCAGTACTTC; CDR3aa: CASGGQGTYEQYF
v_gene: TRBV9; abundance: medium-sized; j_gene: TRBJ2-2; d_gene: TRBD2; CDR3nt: TGTGCCAGCAGCCCCAGACAAGCGGGAGCGACCGGGGAGCTGTTTTTT; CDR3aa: CASSPRQAGATGELFF
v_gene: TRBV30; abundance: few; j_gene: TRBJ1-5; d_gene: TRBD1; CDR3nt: TGTGCCTGGAGTGAGGCAGGGGGCGCATGGAATCAGCCCCAGCATTTT; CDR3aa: CAWSEAGGAWNQPQHF
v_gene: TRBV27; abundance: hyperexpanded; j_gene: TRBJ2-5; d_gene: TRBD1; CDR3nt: TGTGCCAGCGGGGACAGGGGGAACCCACAAGAGACCCAGTACTTC; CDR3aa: CASGDRGNPQETQYF
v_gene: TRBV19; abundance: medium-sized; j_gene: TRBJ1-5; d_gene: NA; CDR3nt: TGTGCCAGTTCCGAAAGGACAGAACTTCAGCCCCAGCATTTT; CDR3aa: CASSERTELQPQHF
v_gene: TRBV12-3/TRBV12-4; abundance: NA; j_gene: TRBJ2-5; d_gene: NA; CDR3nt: TGTGCCAGCAGTCTGGGTGGAGGAGAGACCCAGTACTTC; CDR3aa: CASSLGGGETQYF
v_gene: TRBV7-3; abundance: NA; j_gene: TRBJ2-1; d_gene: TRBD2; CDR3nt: TGTGCCAGCAGCTCCTGGACTAGCGGGAGGGCTGAGCAGTTCTTC; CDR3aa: CASSSWTSGRAEQFF
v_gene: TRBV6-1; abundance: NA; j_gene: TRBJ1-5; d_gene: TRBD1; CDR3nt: TGTGCCAGCAGTGAATCCGGGACAGCCTTAAATCAGCCCCAGCATTTT; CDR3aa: CASSESGTALNQPQHF
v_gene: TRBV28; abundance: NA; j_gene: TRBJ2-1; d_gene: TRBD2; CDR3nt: TGTGCCAGCGGATCGGGGGGGGGAGCCTACAATGAGCAGTTCTTC; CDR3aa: CASGSGGGAYNEQFF
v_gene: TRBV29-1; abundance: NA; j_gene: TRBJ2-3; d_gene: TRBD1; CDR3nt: TGCAGCGGCGCTTTGGGCAGGGGGAGCACAGATACGCAGTATTTT; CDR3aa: CSGALGRGSTDTQYF
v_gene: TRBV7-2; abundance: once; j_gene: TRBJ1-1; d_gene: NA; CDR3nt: TGTGCCAGCAACCCGGGGGGGACGGTAGAAGCTTTCTTT; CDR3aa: CASNPGGTVEAFF
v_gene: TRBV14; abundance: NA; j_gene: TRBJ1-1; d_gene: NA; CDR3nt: TGTGCCAGCAGCCGCCGAGCGGCGGACACTGAAGCTTTCTTT; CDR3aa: CASSRRAADTEAFF
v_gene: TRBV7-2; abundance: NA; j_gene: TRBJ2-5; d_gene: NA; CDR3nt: TGTGCCAGCAGGAATAACAGGGCCCAAGAGACCCAGTACTTC; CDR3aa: CASRNNRAQETQYF
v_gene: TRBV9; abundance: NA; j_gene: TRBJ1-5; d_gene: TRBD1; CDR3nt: TGTGCCAGCAGCGCGACAGGGTATCAGCCCCAGCATTTT; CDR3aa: CASSATGYQPQHF
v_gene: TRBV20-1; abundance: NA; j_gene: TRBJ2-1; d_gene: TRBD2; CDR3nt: TGCAGTGCTAGTGGGACTAGCGGGCGAAACTACAATGAGCAGTTCTTC; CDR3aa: CSASGTSGRNYNEQFF
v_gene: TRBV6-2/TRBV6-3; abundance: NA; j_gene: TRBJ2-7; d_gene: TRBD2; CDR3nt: TGTGCCAGCAGTTACCCTAGCGGGGCCTCCTACGAGCAGTACTTC; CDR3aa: CASSYPSGASYEQYF
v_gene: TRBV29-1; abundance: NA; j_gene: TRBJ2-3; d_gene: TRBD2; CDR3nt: TGCAGCGTTTATCCGCGGGGGGATACGCAGTATTTT; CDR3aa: CSVYPRGDTQYF
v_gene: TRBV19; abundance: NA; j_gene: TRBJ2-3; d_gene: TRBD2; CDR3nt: TGTGCCAGTAGACGAAGCGGGAGGGGCGGCGTAGATACGCAGTATTTT; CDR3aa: CASRRSGRGGVDTQYF
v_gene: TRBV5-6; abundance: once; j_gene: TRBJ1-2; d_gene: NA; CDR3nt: TGTGCCAGCAGCCCCCCCCGAGTTTCGTATGGCTACACCTTC; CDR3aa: CASSPPRVSYGYTF
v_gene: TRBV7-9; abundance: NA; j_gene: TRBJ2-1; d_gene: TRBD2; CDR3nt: TGTGCCAGCAGCTACAGTAGCGGGGGCAACCCCAATGAGCAGTTCTTC; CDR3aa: CASSYSSGGNPNEQFF
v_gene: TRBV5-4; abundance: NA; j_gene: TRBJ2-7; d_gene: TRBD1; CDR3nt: TGTGCCAGCAGCTCCGGGACAGGTTTTTACGAGCAGTACTTC; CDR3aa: CASSSGTGFYEQYF
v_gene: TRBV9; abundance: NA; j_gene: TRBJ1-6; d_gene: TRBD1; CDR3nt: TGTGCCAGCAGCGTAGGACAGGGTAATTCACCCCTCCACTTT; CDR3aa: CASSVGQGNSPLHF
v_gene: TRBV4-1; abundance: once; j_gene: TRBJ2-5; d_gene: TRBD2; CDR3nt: TGCGCCAGCAGCCAAGATGGGAGGGCCCAAGAGACCCAGTACTTC; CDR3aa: CASSQDGRAQETQYF
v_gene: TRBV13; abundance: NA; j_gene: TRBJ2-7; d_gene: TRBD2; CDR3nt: TGTGCCAGCAGCCAACGGACTAGCGGGAGATTTATCTCCTACGAGCAGTACTTC; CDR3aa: CASSQRTSGRFISYEQYF
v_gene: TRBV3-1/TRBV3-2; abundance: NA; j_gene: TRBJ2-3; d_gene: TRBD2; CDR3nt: TGTGCCAGCAGCCAAGAAAGCGGGGGGGGGCCAGATACGCAGTATTTT; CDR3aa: CASSQESGGGPDTQYF
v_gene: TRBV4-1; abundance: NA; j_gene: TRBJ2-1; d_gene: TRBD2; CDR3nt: TGCGCCAGCAGCCCTGGGACTAGCCACTACAATGAGCAGTTCTTC; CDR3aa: CASSPGTSHYNEQFF
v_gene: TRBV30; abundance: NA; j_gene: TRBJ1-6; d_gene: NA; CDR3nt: TGTGCCTGGAGATACTACGGTGGGAATTCACCCCTCCACTTT; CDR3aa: CAWRYYGGNSPLHF
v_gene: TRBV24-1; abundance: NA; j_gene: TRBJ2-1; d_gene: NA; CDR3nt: TGTGCCACCAGTGATTCGAAGGGGGAGAGCTCCTACAATGAGCAGTTCTTC; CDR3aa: CATSDSKGESSYNEQFF
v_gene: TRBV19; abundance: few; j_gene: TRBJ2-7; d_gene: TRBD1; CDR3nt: TGTGCCAGTAGTCACGGGACAGGGGCTATCGACGGTGGGTACGAGCAGTACTTC; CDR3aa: CASSHGTGAIDGGYEQYF
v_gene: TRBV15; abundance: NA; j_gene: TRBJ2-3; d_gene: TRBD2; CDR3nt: TGTGCCACCAGCAGAGAAAGGTCGGCGGGAGGGAAAAGAAGCACAGATACGCAGTATTTT; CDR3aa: CATSRERSAGGKRSTDTQYF
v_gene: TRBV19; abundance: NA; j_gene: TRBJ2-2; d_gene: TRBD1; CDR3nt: TGTGCCAGTAACGACAGGGGGTGGACCGGGGAGCTGTTTTTT; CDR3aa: CASNDRGWTGELFF
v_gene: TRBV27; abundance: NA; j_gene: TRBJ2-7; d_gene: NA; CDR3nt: TGTGCCAGCAGACAGCACTACGAGCAGTACTTC; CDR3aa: CASRQHYEQYF
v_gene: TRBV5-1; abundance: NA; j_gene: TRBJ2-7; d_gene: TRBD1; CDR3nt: TGCGCCAGCAGCCCCGGACAGGGGTTGGGTCGAGAGCAGTACTTC; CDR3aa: CASSPGQGLGREQYF
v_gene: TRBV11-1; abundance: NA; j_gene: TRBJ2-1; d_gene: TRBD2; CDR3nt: TGTGCCAGTAAACTAGCGGAGGAATACAATGAGCAGTTCTTC; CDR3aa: CASKLAEEYNEQFF
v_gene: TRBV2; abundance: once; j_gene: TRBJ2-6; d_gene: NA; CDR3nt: TGTGCCAGCAACCCTGGGCCCAACTCTGGGGCCAACGTCCTGACTTTC; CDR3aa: CASNPGPNSGANVLTF
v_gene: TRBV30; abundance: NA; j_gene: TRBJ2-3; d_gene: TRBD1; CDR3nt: TGTGCCTGGAGTATTTGGTACAGGGGATACACAGATACGCAGTATTTT; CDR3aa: CAWSIWYRGYTDTQYF
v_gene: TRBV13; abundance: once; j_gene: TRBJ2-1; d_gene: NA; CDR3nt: TGTGCCAGCAGCTTGCGCTCGCTTAAAAACAATGAGCAGTTCTTC; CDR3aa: CASSLRSLKNNEQFF
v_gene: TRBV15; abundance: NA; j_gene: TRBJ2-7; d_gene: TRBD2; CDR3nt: TGTGCCACCAGCAACCGGTATGGCTCAGCGGGGGCCCAACCCTCCTACGAGCAGTACTTC; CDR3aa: CATSNRYGSAGAQPSYEQYF
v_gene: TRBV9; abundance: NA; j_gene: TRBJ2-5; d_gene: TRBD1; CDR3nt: TGTGCCAGCAGCAGGGACAGGGGGCTGGAGACCCAGTACTTC; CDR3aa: CASSRDRGLETQYF
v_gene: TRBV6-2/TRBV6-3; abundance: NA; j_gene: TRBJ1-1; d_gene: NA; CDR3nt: TGTGCCAGCAGCATGGGGCGATTACAAGCTTTCTTT; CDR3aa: CASSMGRLQAFF
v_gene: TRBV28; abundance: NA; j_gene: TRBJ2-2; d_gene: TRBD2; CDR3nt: TGTGCCAGTCTTAGCGGGAGGGCAGGAGGCACCGGGGAGCTGTTTTTT; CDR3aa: CASLSGRAGGTGELFF